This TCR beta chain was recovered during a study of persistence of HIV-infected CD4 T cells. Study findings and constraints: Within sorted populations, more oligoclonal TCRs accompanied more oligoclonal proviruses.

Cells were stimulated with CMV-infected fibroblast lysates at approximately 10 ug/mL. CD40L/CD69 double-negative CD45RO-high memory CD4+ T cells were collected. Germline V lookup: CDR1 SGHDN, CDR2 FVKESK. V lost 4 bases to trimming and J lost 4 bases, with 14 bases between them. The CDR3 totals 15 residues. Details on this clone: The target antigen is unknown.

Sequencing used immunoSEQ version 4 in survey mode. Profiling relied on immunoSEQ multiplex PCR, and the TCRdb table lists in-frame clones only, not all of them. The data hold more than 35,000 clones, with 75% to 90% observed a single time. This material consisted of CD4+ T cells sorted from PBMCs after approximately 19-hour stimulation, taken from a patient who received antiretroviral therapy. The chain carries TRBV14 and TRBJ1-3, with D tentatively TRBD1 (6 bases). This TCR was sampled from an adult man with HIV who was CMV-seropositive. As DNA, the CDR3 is TGTGCCAGCAGCCCGACCCACCAGGGGGGAAACACCATATATTTT. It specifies CASSPTHQGGNTIYF. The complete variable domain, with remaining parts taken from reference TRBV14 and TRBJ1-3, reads EAGVTQFPSHSVIEKGQTVTLRCDPISGHDNLYWYRRVMGKEIKFLLHFVKESKQDESGMPNNRFLAERTGGTYSTLKVQPAELEDSGVYFCASSPTHQGGNTIYFGEGSWLTVV.